Presented here are 26 T cell receptor beta chains from one specimen sequenced in a study of blood T cell repertoires in COVID-19. Sequenced by immunoSEQ multiplex PCR; TCRdb stores in-frame clones only, minus some. There are roughly 120,000 clones in the sample; 90% occur only once, and approximately 5% lies in the top ten. The sample consisted of peripheral blood. Receptors were obtained from a man in his 60s with COVID-19, enrolled during active disease.

V usage is TRBV4-2 and J usage is TRBJ2-1; TRBD2 matches at 10 bases. CDR1 is LGHNA and CDR2 is YNFKEQ in the germline V gene. J gave up 4 bases and V 0 bases, and 9 bases lay outside the gene matches. This CDR3 comprises 18 residues. The CDR3, as DNA: TGTGCCAGCAGCCAAGATAGGGCTAGCGGGAGTATGTACAATGAGCAGTTCTTC. Encoded protein: CASSQDRASGSMYNEQFF.

CDR3 in amino acids: CASSPTSGRATWTQYF. CDR3 sequence (DNA): TGTGCCAGCAGCCCCACTAGCGGGAGGGCCACATGGACGCAGTATTTT. The chain couples TRBV9 to TRBJ2-3; 13 nucleotides align to TRBD2. J lost 9 bases, V lost 4 bases, and 11 bases had no gene match. This CDR3 comprises 16 residues. Germline CDR1 and CDR2: SGDLS and YYNGEE.

The chain's CDR3 is CASSESTGTGELFF. As DNA, the CDR3 is TGCGCCAGCAGTGAGTCTACAGGGACCGGGGAGCTGTTTTTT. This rearrangement joins TRBV10-1 to TRBJ2-2, with a tentative D call TRBD1 (6 bases). Germline V gene lookup returns CDR1 WNHNN and CDR2 SYGVQD (reference sequence). This CDR3 spans 14 amino acids. V was pared by 0 bases and J by 5 bases, with 7 bases between.

This chain's CDR3 is CASSSPGQGVNEQFF. Here the CDR3 DNA reads TGCGCCAGCAGCTCACCGGGACAGGGGGTGAATGAGCAGTTCTTC. The chain couples TRBV5-1 to TRBJ2-1, with 11 bases aligning to TRBD1. CDR1 SGHRS and CDR2 YFSETQ come from the germline V gene. V lost 3 bases, J lost 7 bases, and 6 bases stayed unmatched. This CDR3 contains 15 residues.

This clone showed up just once. This sequence joins TRBV19 and TRBJ2-1, with TRBD1 matching 11 bases. The CDR3 extends over 15 amino acids. The germline CDR1 and CDR2 sequences are LNHDA and SQIVND (reference sequence). With 5 bases clipped from V and 7 bases from J, the junction kept 7 bases outside the gene matches. Here the CDR3 DNA reads TGTGCCAGTAGTCCGGGACAGGGGGAGGAAAATGAGCAGTTCTTC. Translation gives CASSPGQGEENEQFF.

The chain recombines TRBV6-5 with TRBJ2-2; 7 bases align to TRBD1. Germline-derived CDR1 and CDR2 are MNHEY and SVGAGI. The CDR3 totals 15 residues. Trimming took 7 bases from V and 3 from J; bases not matched to a gene: 8. Here the CDR3 reads CASTPEGADTGELFF. CDR3 nucleotide sequence: TGTGCCAGCACCCCAGAGGGGGCGGACACCGGGGAGCTGTTTTTT.

This clone has just a few counts. V gene TRBV3-1 (or the pseudogene TRBV3-2) combines with J gene TRBJ1-1; D is unresolved. V lost 4 bases, J lost 5 bases, and 11 bases lay in between. The germline V gene encodes CDR1 LGHDT and CDR2 YNNKEL (reference sequence). CDR3 size: 13 residues. The CDR3 coding sequence is TGTGCCAGCAGCCCCTATACCGGGACTGAAGCTTTCTTT. It yields the protein CASSPYTGTEAFF.

V and J are TRBV2 and TRBJ1-2; 9 nucleotides align to TRBD1. Trimming took 4 bases from V and 7 from J; bases not matched to a gene: 7. CDR1 SNHLY and CDR2 FYNNEI come from the germline V gene. The CDR3 spans 14 residues. CDR3 nucleotides: TGTGCCAGCAGTGTAGGTTCGGACAGGGGTGGCTACACCTTC. Protein: CASSVGSDRGGYTF. Based on the CDR3 plus reference TRBV2 and TRBJ1-2, the full variable domain is EPEVTQTPSHQVTQMGQEVILRCVPISNHLYFYWYRQILGQKVEFLVSFYNNEISEKSEIFDDQFSVERPDGSNFTLKIRSTKLEDSAMYFCASSVGSDRGGYTFGSGTRLTVV.

In this sample, this clone turned up a few times. V is TRBV5-4 and J is TRBJ2-5; 7 bases match TRBD2. V shed 5 bases and J 2 bases; nucleotides not matched to a gene: 9. CDR1 is SGHNT and CDR2 is YYREEE in the germline V gene (reference sequence). The CDR3 is 15 residues long. In nucleotides, the CDR3 is TGTGCCAGCAGGTACCAAATCGGGAGGCAAGAGACCCAGTACTTC. Amino acids: CASRYQIGRQETQYF.

The chain uses TRBV2 and TRBJ1-4; TRBD1 agrees at 9 bases. V trimming: 6 bases; J trimming: 0 bases; junction bases outside the gene matches: 2. There are 15 residues in the CDR3. From germline, CDR1 is SNHLY and CDR2 FYNNEI. This chain's CDR3 is CASRDRGTTNEKLFF. CDR3 in DNA: TGTGCCAGCAGGGACAGGGGAACAACTAATGAAAAACTGTTTTTT.

The chain recombines TRBV4-2 with TRBJ2-7; tentatively, D is TRBD1 (5 bases). The CDR3 spans 14 residues. The germline gives CDR1 LGHNA, CDR2 YNFKEQ. V shed 0 bases and J shed 3 bases, with 9 bases lying between them. The CDR3: CASSQESQGYEQYF. In DNA form, the CDR3 reads TGTGCCAGCAGCCAAGAAAGCCAGGGCTACGAGCAGTACTTC.

The J gene is TRBJ2-1, the V gene TRBV29-1, with a tentative D call TRBD2 (6 bases). The CDR3 is made up of 12 amino acids. The germline V gene encodes CDR1 SQVTM and CDR2 ANQGSEA. Trimming cost V 7 bases and J 15 bases, with 22 bases left between them. The CDR3 here is CSGGTRLEGGFF. In DNA, the CDR3 is TGCAGCGGTGGGACTCGGCTGGAGGGAGGGTTCTTC.

The chain has TRBV24-1 and TRBJ1-2; 9 bases map to TRBD1. Germline lookup yields CDR1 KGHDR and CDR2 SFDVKD. The V segment lost 7 bases and the J segment 5 bases; nucleotides outside the gene matches: 7. This CDR3 contains 14 residues. For the CDR3, the DNA is TGTGCCACCAGCGCCGGGACAGGGTCGTATGGCTACACCTTC. Residues: CATSAGTGSYGYTF.

This chain links TRBV3-1 (or the pseudogene TRBV3-2) with TRBJ1-1, with 7 bases that match TRBD1. Trimming at V came to 7 bases and at J to 5 bases, leaving 10 bases not matched to a gene. The CDR3 spans 14 residues. Germline assignment: CDR1 LGHDT and CDR2 YNNKEL (reference sequence). CDR3 coding DNA: TGTGCCAGCACTCCGCCAGGGGGTGGAACTGAAGCTTTCTTT. Translating gives CASTPPGGGTEAFF.

V is TRBV19 and J is TRBJ1-3; D gene unclear. V lost 6 bases and J 5 bases, leaving 11 bases between the germline ends. Germline V gene data show CDR1 as LNHDA and CDR2 as SQIVND (reference sequence). The CDR3 contains 13 residues. The CDR3 protein is CASSKIDRNTIYF. Written as DNA, the CDR3 is TGTGCCAGTAGCAAAATTGACAGAAACACCATATATTTT.

This clone was picked up a small number of times. The rearrangement links TRBV19 to TRBJ1-1; 7 positions agree with TRBD1. CDR1 and CDR2 from the germline V gene are LNHDA and SQIVND (reference sequence). Losses at the gene ends were 2 bases for V and 5 bases for J; bases not matched to a gene: 5. CDR3 size: 14 residues. DNA of the CDR3: TGTGCCAGTAGTATACAGGGGGGAGGAACTGAAGCTTTCTTT. Translation: CASSIQGGGTEAFF.

The chain combines TRBV30 with TRBJ2-7; D perhaps matches TRBD1 (7 bases). Trimming pared 0 bases from V and 3 bases from J, leaving 18 bases between. There are 16 residues in the CDR3. Germline V gene data show CDR1 as GTSNPN and CDR2 as SVGIG (reference sequence). The CDR3 nucleotides read TGTGCCTGGAGTGTACCGAGCCAGGGGGGAATCTACGAGCAGTACTTC. Protein: CAWSVPSQGGIYEQYF.

The V and J genes are TRBV9 and TRBJ2-7; 10 nucleotides match TRBD2. Per the germline V gene, CDR1 is SGDLS and CDR2 is YYNGEE. With V trimmed by 2 bases and J by 0 bases, 2 bases remained unmatched. CDR3 length equals 15 residues. This CDR3 is CASSVLAGDSYEQYF. The CDR3 region has the DNA TGTGCCAGCAGCGTTCTAGCGGGAGACTCCTACGAGCAGTACTTC.

This sequence joins TRBV3-1 (or the pseudogene TRBV3-2) and TRBJ2-1; D is perhaps TRBD2 (6 bases). The germline CDR1 and CDR2 sequences are LGHDT and YNNKEL (reference sequence). The CDR3 runs 15 residues. With 5 bases removed from V and 4 bases from J, the gap between germline ends came to 15 bases. CDR3 nucleotides: TGTGCCAGCAGCGCTGATAGCGGAGTGTACAATGAGCAGTTCTTC. It yields the protein CASSADSGVYNEQFF.

The J gene is TRBJ1-1, the V gene TRBV9; a weak D match, TRBD1 (6 bases). Per the germline V gene, CDR1 is SGDLS and CDR2 is YYNGEE. The ends were cut back, 0 bases at V and 11 bases at J, with 23 bases in the middle. The CDR3 totals 16 residues. CDR3 in amino acids: CASSVGSTGGTWRAFF. The CDR3 region has the DNA TGTGCCAGCAGCGTAGGGTCGACAGGTGGAACCTGGAGGGCTTTCTTT.

The V call is TRBV24-1, the J call TRBJ2-3, with 12 bases matching TRBD2. The V and J ends lost 5 bases and 2 bases, in that order; junction bases with no gene match: 7. CDR3 length equals 17 residues. CDR1 KGHDR and CDR2 SFDVKD come from the germline V gene. DNA of the CDR3: TGTGCCACCAGTGGTCCGACTAGCGGGAGAGACACAGATACGCAGTATTTT. Translating it yields CATSGPTSGRDTDTQYF.

The chain joins TRBV16 to TRBJ1-3, with D possibly matching TRBD1 (6 bases). The CDR3 totals 16 residues. The germline V gene encodes CDR1 KGHSY and CDR2 FQNENV. V gave up 0 bases and J gave up 0 bases, with 9 bases separating them. The CDR3 bases are TGTGCCAGCAGCCAATCGTGGGGGCTCTCTGGAAACACCATATATTTT. It encodes CASSQSWGLSGNTIYF.

V gene TRBV9 combines with J gene TRBJ2-1, with TRBD2 as a possible D gene (7 bases). The CDR3 runs to 15 residues. CDR1 and CDR2 (germline): SGDLS, YYNGEE. Between the trimmed V and J ends, which lost 0 bases and 6 bases, there was a span of 13 bases. The DNA of the CDR3 is TGTGCCAGCAGCGTAGGGGGGGCTAGCGGCAATGAGCAGTTCTTC. Translation gives CASSVGGASGNEQFF.

The genes are TRBV24-1 and TRBJ2-1; D unclear. In germline, CDR1 is KGHDR, CDR2 SFDVKD. The CDR3 contains 15 residues. V gave up 5 bases and J gave up 5 bases, with 15 bases separating them. The DNA of the CDR3 is TGTGCCACCAGTGCCCCTCGATCCCAGAACAATGAGCAGTTCTTC. Protein product: CATSAPRSQNNEQFF.

V usage is TRBV30 and J usage is TRBJ2-7, with D unresolved. This CDR3 region has 12 residues. V dropped 2 bases and J dropped 2 bases, with 7 bases sitting between them. Germline-derived CDR1 and CDR2 are GTSNPN and SVGIG (reference sequence). CDR3 DNA sequence: TGTGCCTGGAGTCCACAGACCTACGAGCAGTACTTC. Translating it yields CAWSPQTYEQYF.

The chain couples TRBV24-1 to TRBJ2-7, with 10 bases identical to TRBD1. CDR1 is KGHDR, CDR2 SFDVKD, per germline. V trimming: 9 bases; J trimming: 4 bases; junction bases outside the gene matches: 5. This CDR3 is 13 amino acids long. The CDR3 DNA reads as TGTGCCACCGGCGGGACAGGGGAATACGAGCAGTACTTC. Protein product: CATGGTGEYEQYF.